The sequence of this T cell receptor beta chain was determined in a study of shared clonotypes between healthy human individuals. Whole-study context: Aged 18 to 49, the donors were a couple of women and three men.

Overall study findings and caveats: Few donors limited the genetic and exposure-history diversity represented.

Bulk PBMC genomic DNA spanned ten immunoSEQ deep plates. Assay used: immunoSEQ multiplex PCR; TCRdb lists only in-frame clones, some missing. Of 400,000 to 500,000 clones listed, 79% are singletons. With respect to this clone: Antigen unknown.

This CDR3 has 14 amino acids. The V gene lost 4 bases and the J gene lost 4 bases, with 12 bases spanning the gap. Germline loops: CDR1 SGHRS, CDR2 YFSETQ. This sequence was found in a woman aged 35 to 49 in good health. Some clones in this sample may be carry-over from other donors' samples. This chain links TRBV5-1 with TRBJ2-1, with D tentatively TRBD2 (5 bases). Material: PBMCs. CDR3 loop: CASSAAGGYNEQFF. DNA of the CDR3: TGCGCCAGCAGCGCGGCGGGCGGATACAATGAGCAGTTCTTC. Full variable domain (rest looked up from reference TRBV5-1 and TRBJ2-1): KAGVTQTPRYLIKTRGQQVTLSCSPISGHRSVSWYQQTPGQGLQFLFEYFSETQRNKGNFPGRFSGRQFSNSRSEMNVSTLELGDSALYLCASSAAGGYNEQFFGPGTRLTVL.